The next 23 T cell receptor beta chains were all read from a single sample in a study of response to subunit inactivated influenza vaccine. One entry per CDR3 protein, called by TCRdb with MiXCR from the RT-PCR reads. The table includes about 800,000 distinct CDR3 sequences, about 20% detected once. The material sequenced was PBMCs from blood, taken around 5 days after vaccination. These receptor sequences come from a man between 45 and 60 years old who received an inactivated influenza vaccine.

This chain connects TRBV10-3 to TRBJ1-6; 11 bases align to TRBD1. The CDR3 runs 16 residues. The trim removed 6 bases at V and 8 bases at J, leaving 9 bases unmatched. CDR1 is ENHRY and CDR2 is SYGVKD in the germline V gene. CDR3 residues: CAIRDTGQGDHSPLHF. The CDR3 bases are TGTGCCATCAGGGATACGGGACAGGGGGATCATTCACCCCTCCACTTT.

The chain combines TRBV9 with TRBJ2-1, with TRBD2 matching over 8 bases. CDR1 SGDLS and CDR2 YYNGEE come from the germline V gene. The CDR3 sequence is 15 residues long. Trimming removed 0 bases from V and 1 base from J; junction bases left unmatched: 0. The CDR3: CASSVGGRSYNEQFF. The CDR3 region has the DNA TGTGCCAGCAGCGTAGGCGGGAGGTCCTACAATGAGCAGTTCTTC.

The CDR3 region is CSATTGANSNQPQHF. As DNA, the CDR3 is TGCAGCGCAACGACAGGGGCGAATAGCAATCAGCCCCAGCATTTT. The rearrangement links TRBV29-1 to TRBJ1-5, with 8 bases identical to TRBD1. Germline V gene sequence: CDR1 SQVTM, CDR2 ANQGSEA. The CDR3 extends over 15 amino acids. V gave up 7 bases and J gave up 0 bases; unmatched junction bases: 8.

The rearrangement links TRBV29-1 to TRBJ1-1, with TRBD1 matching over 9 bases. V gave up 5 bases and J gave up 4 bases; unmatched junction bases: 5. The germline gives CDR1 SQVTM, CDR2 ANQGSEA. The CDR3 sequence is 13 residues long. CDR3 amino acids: CSVTGGGGTEAFF. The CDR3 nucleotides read TGCAGCGTTACAGGGGGCGGGGGCACTGAAGCTTTCTTT.

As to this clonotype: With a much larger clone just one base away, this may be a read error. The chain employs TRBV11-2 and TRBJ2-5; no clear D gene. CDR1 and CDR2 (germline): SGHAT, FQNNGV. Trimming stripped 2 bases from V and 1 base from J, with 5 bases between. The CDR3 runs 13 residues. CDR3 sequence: CASSLIAQETQYF. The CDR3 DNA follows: TGTGCCAGCAGCTTAATAGCCCAAGAGACCCAGTACTTC.

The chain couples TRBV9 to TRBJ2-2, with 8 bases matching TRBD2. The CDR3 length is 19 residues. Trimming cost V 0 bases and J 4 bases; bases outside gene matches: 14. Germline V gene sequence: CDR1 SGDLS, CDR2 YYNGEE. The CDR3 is CASSVEGVRTSGTTGELFF. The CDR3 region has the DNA TGTGCCAGCAGCGTAGAAGGGGTTAGAACTAGCGGTACCACCGGGGAGCTGTTTTTT.

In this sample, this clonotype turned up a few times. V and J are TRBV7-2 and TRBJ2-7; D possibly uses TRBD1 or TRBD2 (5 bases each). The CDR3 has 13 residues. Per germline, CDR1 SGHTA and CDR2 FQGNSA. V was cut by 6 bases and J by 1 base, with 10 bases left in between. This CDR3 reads CASSRDPSYEQYF. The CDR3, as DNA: TGTGCCAGCAGTCGGGACCCTTCCTACGAGCAGTACTTC.

As DNA, the CDR3 is TGTGCCAGCAGTTTAGCGTGGGGTAATAGCAATCAGCCCCAGCATTTT. This encodes CASSLAWGNSNQPQHF. V gene TRBV12-3 or TRBV12-4 combines with J gene TRBJ1-5; unclear D gene. Trimming left V 0 bases short and J 0 bases short, with 9 bases between. The CDR3 consists of 16 residues.

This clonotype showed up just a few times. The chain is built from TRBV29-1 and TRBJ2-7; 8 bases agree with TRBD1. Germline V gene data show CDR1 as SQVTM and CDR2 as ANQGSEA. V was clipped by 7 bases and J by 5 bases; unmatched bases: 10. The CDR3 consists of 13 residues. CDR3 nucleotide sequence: TGCAGCGCTCGGACAGGGAGGATCAACGAGCAGTACTTC. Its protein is CSARTGRINEQYF.

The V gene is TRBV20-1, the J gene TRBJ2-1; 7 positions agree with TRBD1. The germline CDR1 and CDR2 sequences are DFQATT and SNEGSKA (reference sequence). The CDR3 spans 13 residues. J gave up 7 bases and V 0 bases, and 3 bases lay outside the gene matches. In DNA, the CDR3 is TGCAGTGCTAGAGAGGGACAGACTAATGAGCAGTTCTTC. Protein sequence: CSAREGQTNEQFF.

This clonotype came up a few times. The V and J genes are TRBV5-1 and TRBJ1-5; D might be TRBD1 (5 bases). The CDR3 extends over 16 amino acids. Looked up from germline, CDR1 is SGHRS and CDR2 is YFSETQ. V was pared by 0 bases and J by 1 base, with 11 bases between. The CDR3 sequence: CASSLGDGISNQPQHF. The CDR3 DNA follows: TGCGCCAGCAGCTTGGGGGACGGAATAAGCAATCAGCCCCAGCATTTT.

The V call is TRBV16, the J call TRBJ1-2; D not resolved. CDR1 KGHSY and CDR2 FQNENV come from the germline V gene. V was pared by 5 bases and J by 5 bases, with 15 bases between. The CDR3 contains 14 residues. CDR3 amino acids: CASSRRHADYGYTF. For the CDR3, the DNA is TGTGCCAGCAGCAGACGACATGCCGATTATGGCTACACCTTC.

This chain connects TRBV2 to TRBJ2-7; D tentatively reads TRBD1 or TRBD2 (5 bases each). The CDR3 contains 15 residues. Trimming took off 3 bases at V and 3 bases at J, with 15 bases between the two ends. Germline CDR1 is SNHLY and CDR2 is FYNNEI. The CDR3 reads CASSERDRPIYEQYF. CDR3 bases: TGTGCCAGCAGTGAGAGGGACCGGCCAATCTACGAGCAGTACTTC.

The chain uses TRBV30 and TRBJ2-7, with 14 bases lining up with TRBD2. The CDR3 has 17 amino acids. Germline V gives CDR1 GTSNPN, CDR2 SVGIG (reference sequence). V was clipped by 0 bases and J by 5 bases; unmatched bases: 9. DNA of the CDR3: TGTGCCTGGAGTGTCTTGGGACTAGCGGGAGCCGGCAACGAGCAGTACTTC. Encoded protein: CAWSVLGLAGAGNEQYF.

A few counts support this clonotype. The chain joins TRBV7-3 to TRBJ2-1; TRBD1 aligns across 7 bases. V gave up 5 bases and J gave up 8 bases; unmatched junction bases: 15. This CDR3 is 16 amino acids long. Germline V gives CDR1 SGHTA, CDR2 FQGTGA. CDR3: CASSAQSGRQGYEQFF. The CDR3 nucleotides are TGTGCCAGCAGCGCCCAAAGTGGAAGACAGGGCTATGAGCAGTTCTTC.

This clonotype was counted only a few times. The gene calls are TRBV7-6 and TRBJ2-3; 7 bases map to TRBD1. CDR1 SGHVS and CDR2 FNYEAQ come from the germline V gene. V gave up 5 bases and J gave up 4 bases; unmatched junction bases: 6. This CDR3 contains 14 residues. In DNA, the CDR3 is TGTGCCAGCAGCCCCCTTCAGGGGGCAGATACGCAGTATTTT. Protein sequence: CASSPLQGADTQYF.

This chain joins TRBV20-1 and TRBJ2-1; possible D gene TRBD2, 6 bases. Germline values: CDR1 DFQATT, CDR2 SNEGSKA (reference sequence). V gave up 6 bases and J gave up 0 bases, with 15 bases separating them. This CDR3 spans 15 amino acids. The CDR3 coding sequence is TGCAGTGCCGCCGGGGTCGGGAGCTCCTACAATGAGCAGTTCTTC. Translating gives CSAAGVGSSYNEQFF.

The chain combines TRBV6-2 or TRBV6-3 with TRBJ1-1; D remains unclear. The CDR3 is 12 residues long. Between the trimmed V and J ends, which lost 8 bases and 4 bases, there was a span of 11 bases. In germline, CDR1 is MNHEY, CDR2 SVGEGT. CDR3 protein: CASSWIGTEAFF. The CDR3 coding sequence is TGTGCCAGCTCCTGGATCGGCACTGAAGCTTTCTTT.

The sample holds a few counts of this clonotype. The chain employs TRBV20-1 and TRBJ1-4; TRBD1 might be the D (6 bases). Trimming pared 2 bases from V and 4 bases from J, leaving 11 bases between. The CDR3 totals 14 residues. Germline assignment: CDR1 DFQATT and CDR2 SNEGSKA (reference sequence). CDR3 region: CSARPDSLNEKLFF. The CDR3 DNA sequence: TGCAGTGCTAGACCGGACAGTCTTAATGAAAAACTGTTTTTT.

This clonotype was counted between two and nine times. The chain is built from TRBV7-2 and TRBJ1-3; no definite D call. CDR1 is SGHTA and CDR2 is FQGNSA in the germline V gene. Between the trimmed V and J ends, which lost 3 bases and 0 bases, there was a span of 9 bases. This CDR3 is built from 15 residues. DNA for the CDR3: TGTGCCAGCAGCTTTATCCCACCCTCTGGAAACACCATATATTTT. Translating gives CASSFIPPSGNTIYF.

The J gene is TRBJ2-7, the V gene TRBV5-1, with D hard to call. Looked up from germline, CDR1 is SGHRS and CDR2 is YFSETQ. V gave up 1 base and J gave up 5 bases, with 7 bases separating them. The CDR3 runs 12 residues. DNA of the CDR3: TGCGCCAGCAGCTTGAGGGTCAACGAGCAGTACTTC. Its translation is CASSLRVNEQYF. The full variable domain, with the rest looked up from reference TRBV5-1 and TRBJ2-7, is KAGVTQTPRYLIKTRGQQVTLSCSPISGHRSVSWYQQTPGQGLQFLFEYFSETQRNKGNFPGRFSGRQFSNSRSEMNVSTLELGDSALYLCASSLRVNEQYFGPGTRLTVT.

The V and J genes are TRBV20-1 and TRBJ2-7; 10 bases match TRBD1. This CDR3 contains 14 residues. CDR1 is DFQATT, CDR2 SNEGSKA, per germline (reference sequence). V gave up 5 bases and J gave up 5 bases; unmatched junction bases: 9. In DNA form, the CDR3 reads TGCAGTGCTCAAGTCCGGGACAGGGGACACGAGCAGTACTTC. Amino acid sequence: CSAQVRDRGHEQYF.

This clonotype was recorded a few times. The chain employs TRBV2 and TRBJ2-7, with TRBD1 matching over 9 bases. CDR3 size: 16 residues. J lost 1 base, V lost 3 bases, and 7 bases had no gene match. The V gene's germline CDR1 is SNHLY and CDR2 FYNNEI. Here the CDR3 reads CASSDLTGGLSYEQYF. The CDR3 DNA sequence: TGTGCCAGCAGTGATTTAACAGGGGGCTTATCCTACGAGCAGTACTTC.